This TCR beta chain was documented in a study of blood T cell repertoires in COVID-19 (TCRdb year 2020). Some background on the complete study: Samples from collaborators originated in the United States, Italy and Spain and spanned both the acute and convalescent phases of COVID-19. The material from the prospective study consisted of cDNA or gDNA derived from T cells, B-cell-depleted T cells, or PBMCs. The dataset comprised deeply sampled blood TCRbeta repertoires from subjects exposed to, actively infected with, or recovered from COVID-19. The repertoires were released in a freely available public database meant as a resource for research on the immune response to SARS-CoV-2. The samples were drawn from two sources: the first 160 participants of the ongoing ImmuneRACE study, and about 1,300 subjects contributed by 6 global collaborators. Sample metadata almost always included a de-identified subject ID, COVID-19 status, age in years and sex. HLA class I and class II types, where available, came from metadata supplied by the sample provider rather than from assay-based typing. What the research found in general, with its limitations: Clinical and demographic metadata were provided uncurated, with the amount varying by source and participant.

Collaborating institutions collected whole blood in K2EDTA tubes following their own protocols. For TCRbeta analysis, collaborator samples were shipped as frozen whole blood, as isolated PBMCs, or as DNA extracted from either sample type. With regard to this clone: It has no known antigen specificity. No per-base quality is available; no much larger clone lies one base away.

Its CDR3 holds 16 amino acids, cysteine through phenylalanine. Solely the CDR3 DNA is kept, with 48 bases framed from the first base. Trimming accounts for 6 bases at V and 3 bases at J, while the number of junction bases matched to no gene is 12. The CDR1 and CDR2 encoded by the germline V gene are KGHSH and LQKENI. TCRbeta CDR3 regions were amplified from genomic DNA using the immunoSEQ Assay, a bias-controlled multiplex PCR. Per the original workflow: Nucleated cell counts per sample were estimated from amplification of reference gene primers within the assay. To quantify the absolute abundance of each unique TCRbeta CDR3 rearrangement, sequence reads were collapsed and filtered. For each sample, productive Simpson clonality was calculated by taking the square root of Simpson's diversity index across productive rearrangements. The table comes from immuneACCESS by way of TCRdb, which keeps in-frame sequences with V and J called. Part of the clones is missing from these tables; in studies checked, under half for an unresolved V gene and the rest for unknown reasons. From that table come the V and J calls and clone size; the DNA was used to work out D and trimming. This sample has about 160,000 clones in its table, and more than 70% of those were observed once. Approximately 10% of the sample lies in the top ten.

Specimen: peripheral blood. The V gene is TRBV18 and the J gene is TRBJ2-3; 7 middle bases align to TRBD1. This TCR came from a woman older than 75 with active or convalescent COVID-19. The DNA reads TGTGCCAGCTCGCCGACCCGGGACAGTAGGACAGATACGCAGTATTTT. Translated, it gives CASSPTRDSRTDTQYF. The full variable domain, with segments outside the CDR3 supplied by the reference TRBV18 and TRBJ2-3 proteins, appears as NAGVMQNPRHLVRRRGQEARLRCSPMKGHSHVYWYRQLPEEGLKFMVYLQKENIIDESGMPKERFSAEFPKEGPSILRIQQVVRGDSAAYFCASSPTRDSRTDTQYFGPGTRLTVL.